Each of the 26 T cell receptor beta chains below was sequenced from the same sample in a study of PD-L1 blockade in urothelial cancer. Generated by immunoSEQ multiplex PCR, the TCRdb table keeps only in-frame clones and is missing some. This sample carries 35,000 to 50,000 clones, approximately 83% of them seen once, and the ten largest clones take roughly 16%. As to time point: peripheral blood 6 weeks after treatment start. Specimen: PBMCs, collected around atezolizumab (anti-PD-L1) treatment. The receptors originated from a man in his sixties with urothelial cancer.

The rearrangement joins TRBV7-8 to TRBJ1-6, with D possibly TRBD1 on 6 matching bases. Germline CDR1 reads SGHVS; CDR2 reads FQNEAQ. This CDR3 region has 16 residues. The V gene lost 2 bases and the J gene lost 6 bases, with 14 bases spanning the gap. The CDR3 DNA follows: TGTGCCAGCAGCTTAACTCAGGGGCTTTTTAATTCACCCCTCCACTTT. This gives the protein CASSLTQGLFNSPLHF.

This clone showed up just once. The chain joins TRBV19 to TRBJ1-6; D perhaps matches TRBD1 (5 bases). Germline CDR1 and CDR2: LNHDA and SQIVND (reference sequence). The CDR3 spans 15 residues. The ends were cut back, 3 bases at V and 6 bases at J, with 12 bases in the middle. DNA of the CDR3: TGTGCCAGTAGTATCATGGGGCCGACTAATTCACCCCTCCACTTT. Its translation: CASSIMGPTNSPLHF.

The rearrangement joins TRBV27 to TRBJ1-4; maybe TRBD1 (5 bases). Trimming left V 3 bases short and J 8 bases short, with 16 bases between. The CDR3 runs 15 residues. Per germline, CDR1 MNHEY and CDR2 SMNVEV (reference sequence). The CDR3 DNA reads TGTGCCAGCAGTTTTGCAGGGTCTATTACGGAAAAACTGTTTTTT. This gives the protein CASSFAGSITEKLFF.

The chain carries TRBV2 and TRBJ1-4, with 7 bases fitting TRBD1. Germline assignment: CDR1 SNHLY and CDR2 FYNNEI. With 7 bases clipped from V and 4 bases from J, the junction kept 6 bases outside the gene matches. CDR3 length: 14 residues. DNA for the CDR3: TGTGCCAGCATCCAGGGACAGAGTAATGAAAAACTGTTTTTT. Translating it yields CASIQGQSNEKLFF.

This clone was recorded only once. The chain uses TRBV7-9 and TRBJ1-1, with a weak D call TRBD1 (5 bases). V shed 2 bases and J shed 3 bases, with 7 bases lying between them. Looked up from germline, CDR1 is SEHNR and CDR2 is FQNEAQ (reference sequence). The CDR3 spans 13 residues. CDR3: CASSLRGYTEAFF. DNA of the CDR3: TGTGCCAGCAGCTTACGGGGGTACACTGAAGCTTTCTTT.

The chain links TRBV28 to TRBJ2-7; D gene ambiguous. The ends were cut back, 6 bases at V and 4 bases at J, with 7 bases in the middle. The CDR3 has 11 amino acids. The germline CDR1 and CDR2 sequences are MDHEN and SYDVKM. The CDR3 region has the DNA TGTGCCAGCAGCTTGGAGTACGAGCAGTACTTC. Translating gives CASSLEYEQYF.

The V call is TRBV11-3, the J call TRBJ2-3, with D tentatively TRBD2 (5 bases). The CDR3 is made up of 16 amino acids. Germline CDR1 reads SGHNT; CDR2 reads YENEEA. The ends were cut back, 1 base at V and 0 bases at J, with 11 bases in the middle. The CDR3 nucleotides are TGTGCCAGCAGCTTAGGGGAGAGTTCTAGCACAGATACGCAGTATTTT. Translating gives CASSLGESSSTDTQYF. The full variable domain, with the rest looked up from reference TRBV11-3 and TRBJ2-3, is EAGVVQSPRYKIIEKKQPVAFWCNPISGHNTLYWYLQNLGQGPELLIRYENEEAVDDSQLPKDRFSAERLKGVDSTLKIQPAELGDSAVYLCASSLGESSSTDTQYFGPGTRLTVL.

Only one count was recorded for this clone. This sequence joins TRBV6-5 and TRBJ1-1, with TRBD1 matching over 12 bases. V dropped 5 bases and J dropped 8; count of bases not matched to a gene: 9. This CDR3 has 15 residues. The V gene's germline CDR1 is MNHEY and CDR2 SVGAGI. The CDR3 loop is CASSPPGQGAREAFF. The CDR3 DNA sequence: TGTGCCAGCAGTCCGCCGGGACAGGGGGCGAGGGAAGCTTTCTTT.

The J gene is TRBJ2-2, the V gene TRBV7-2; no clear D. CDR1 is SGHTA, CDR2 FQGNSA, per germline. The CDR3 consists of 13 residues. Deletions cut 0 bases from V and 5 bases from J, with 4 bases between. CDR3 coding DNA: TGTGCCAGCAGCTTAGCCCGGACCGGGGAGCTGTTTTTT. Residues: CASSLARTGELFF.

This clone has only a few counts. The chain has TRBV28 and TRBJ1-3, with 8 bases lining up with TRBD1. The CDR3 is 16 amino acids. Per germline, CDR1 MDHEN and CDR2 SYDVKM. V was pared by 8 bases and J by 0 bases, with 9 bases of the junction left unmatched. The CDR3 DNA reads TGTGCCAGCGGTTACGTGGGGACAGGCTCTGGAAACACCATATATTTT. Protein product: CASGYVGTGSGNTIYF. Full variable domain (missing parts from reference TRBV28 and TRBJ1-3): DVKVTQSSRYLVKRTGEKVFLECVQDMDHENMFWYRQDPGLGLRLIYFSYDVKMKEKGDIPEGYSVSREKKERFSLILESASTNQTSMYLCASGYVGTGSGNTIYFGEGSWLTVV.

The chain employs TRBV2 and TRBJ1-2, with D perhaps matching TRBD1 (6 bases). Between the trimmed V and J ends, which lost 3 bases and 4 bases, there was a span of 15 bases. The CDR3 extends over 15 amino acids. Looked up from germline, CDR1 is SNHLY and CDR2 is FYNNEI. CDR3 in DNA: TGTGCCAGCAGTGATTTGTCGGGACAATCCTATGGCTACACCTTC. Translating gives CASSDLSGQSYGYTF.

The V call is TRBV30, the J call TRBJ2-5; 15 bases are shared with TRBD2. The CDR3 consists of 17 residues. After removal of 2 bases from V and 7 bases from J, the junction contained 11 bases not matched to a gene. Germline assignment: CDR1 GTSNPN and CDR2 SVGIG (reference sequence). The CDR3 is CAWSRTSGGASSGTQYF. CDR3 nucleotide sequence: TGTGCCTGGAGTAGGACTAGCGGGGGGGCCTCTTCGGGGACCCAGTACTTC.

V and J are TRBV19 and TRBJ1-6; no clear D. The CDR3 totals 18 residues. The V gene lost 3 bases and the J gene lost 10 bases, with 25 bases spanning the gap. Per the germline V gene, CDR1 is LNHDA and CDR2 is SQIVND (reference sequence). In DNA form, the CDR3 reads TGTGCCAGTAGTATCCCCTCAGGAGATGAGGGTAGCGGGTCACCCCTCCACTTT. Its translation is CASSIPSGDEGSGSPLHF.

V is TRBV5-1 and J is TRBJ2-1; TRBD1 matches at 9 bases. This CDR3 has 15 residues. Unmatched junction bases numbered 3, after V lost 1 base and J lost 4 bases. Germline V lookup: CDR1 SGHRS, CDR2 YFSETQ. The CDR3 here is CASSLSGTGYNEQFF. DNA for the CDR3: TGCGCCAGCAGCTTGAGCGGGACAGGGTACAATGAGCAGTTCTTC.

The rearrangement uses TRBV10-3 and TRBJ1-1, with a tentative D call TRBD1 (5 bases). V gave up 9 bases and J gave up 1 base, with 9 bases separating them. Germline CDR1 is ENHRY and CDR2 is SYGVKD. The CDR3 is made up of 12 amino acids. The CDR3 coding sequence is TGTGCCATTCAGGGTCAGAACACTGAAGCTTTCTTT. Translation: CAIQGQNTEAFF.

The chain uses TRBV7-9 and TRBJ2-7, with 7 positions matching TRBD1. Trimming at V came to 2 bases and at J to 2 bases, leaving 12 bases not matched to a gene. Germline V gene data show CDR1 as SEHNR and CDR2 as FQNEAQ (reference sequence). CDR3 length equals 17 residues. CDR3 loop: CASSLWPKPGQTYEQYF. Here the CDR3 DNA reads TGTGCCAGCAGCTTATGGCCCAAACCGGGACAGACCTACGAGCAGTACTTC. The variable domain in full, completed from reference TRBV7-9 and TRBJ2-7, reads DTGVSQNPRHKITKRGQNVTFRCDPISEHNRLYWYRQTLGQGPEFLTYFQNEAQLEKSRLLSDRFSAERPKGSFSTLEIQRTEQGDSAMYLCASSLWPKPGQTYEQYFGPGTRLTVT.

The sample holds a few counts of this clone. This chain uses TRBV2 with TRBJ2-1; 8 bases line up with TRBD1. There are 15 residues in the CDR3. J gave up 8 bases and V 2 bases, and 8 bases lay outside the gene matches. Per germline, CDR1 SNHLY and CDR2 FYNNEI. CDR3 sequence: CASSERTGNRYEQFF. Written as DNA, the CDR3 is TGTGCCAGCAGTGAAAGGACAGGGAATCGGTATGAGCAGTTCTTC.

This chain links TRBV18 with TRBJ1-1; a weak D match, TRBD1 (6 bases). In germline, CDR1 is KGHSH, CDR2 LQKENI. Trimming took 5 bases from V and 7 from J, leaving 11 bases between them. The CDR3 runs to 12 residues. Here the CDR3 DNA reads TGTGCCAGCTCAGTCTCGGACAGTGAAGCTTTCTTT. The encoded protein is CASSVSDSEAFF.

The chain couples TRBV7-3 to TRBJ2-1; 8 nucleotides line up with TRBD1. The germline V gene encodes CDR1 SGHTA and CDR2 FQGTGA. The CDR3 consists of 14 residues. J gave up 5 bases and V 5 bases, and 5 bases lay outside the gene matches. The DNA of the CDR3 is TGTGCCAGCAGCCCAGGGACAGGAAACAATGAGCAGTTCTTC. Translating it yields CASSPGTGNNEQFF.

Regarding this clone: At one boundary the junction diverges from the germline segment, which might be a read error. The rearrangement uses TRBV7-8 and TRBJ2-7; TRBD1 agrees at 7 bases. Germline CDR1 reads SGHVS; CDR2 reads FQNEAQ. The length of the CDR3 is 15 residues. CDR3 sequence reads: CASSFYRDRTMALVF. For the CDR3, the DNA is TGTGCCAGCAGCTTCTACCGGGACAGAACAATGGCCCTCGTCTTC. The whole variable domain, filled in from reference TRBV7-8 and TRBJ2-7, reads GAGVSQSPRYKVAKRGQDVALRCDPISGHVSLFWYQQALGQGPEFLTYFQNEAQLDKSGLPSDRFFAERPEGSVSTLKIQRTQQEDSAVYLCASSFYRDRTMALVFGPGTRLTVT.

The rearrangement joins TRBV30 to TRBJ1-4; D is undetermined. The CDR3 is made up of 17 amino acids. Germline assignment: CDR1 GTSNPN and CDR2 SVGIG (reference sequence). The V and J ends lost 0 bases and 8 bases respectively, with 22 bases between them. The CDR3 here is CAWSVPDFTPVEEKLFF. Here the CDR3 DNA reads TGTGCCTGGAGTGTCCCGGACTTCACACCAGTAGAGGAAAAACTGTTTTTT. Full variable domain (missing parts from reference TRBV30 and TRBJ1-4): SQTIHQWPATLVQPVGSPLSLECTVEGTSNPNLYWYRQAAGRGLQLLFYSVGIGQISSEVPQNLSASRPQDRQFILSSKKLLLSDSGFYLCAWSVPDFTPVEEKLFFGSGTQLSVL.

J is TRBJ1-2 and V is TRBV11-2; D gene uncertain. From germline, CDR1 is SGHAT and CDR2 FQNNGV. The length of the CDR3 is 15 residues. Trimming pared 4 bases from V and 2 bases from J, leaving 14 bases between. The CDR3 loop is CASSSRLWANYGYTF. The CDR3, as DNA: TGTGCCAGCAGCTCCCGTCTATGGGCGAACTATGGCTACACCTTC.

The gene calls are TRBV28 and TRBJ2-2; 7 nucleotides align to TRBD1. Per germline, CDR1 MDHEN and CDR2 SYDVKM. The CDR3 runs to 15 residues. V shed 6 bases and J 4 bases; nucleotides not matched to a gene: 8. DNA for the CDR3: TGTGCCAGCAGCATAGGGGGCGCGGCCACCGGGGAGCTGTTTTTT. As protein: CASSIGGAATGELFF. Looking up the rest from reference TRBV28 and TRBJ2-2 gives the full variable domain: DVKVTQSSRYLVKRTGEKVFLECVQDMDHENMFWYRQDPGLGLRLIYFSYDVKMKEKGDIPEGYSVSREKKERFSLILESASTNQTSMYLCASSIGGAATGELFFGEGSRLTVL.

J is TRBJ2-3 and V is TRBV2, with 7 bases fitting TRBD2. This CDR3 spans 14 amino acids. Looked up from germline, CDR1 is SNHLY and CDR2 is FYNNEI. V gave up 7 bases and J gave up 1 base; unmatched junction bases: 5. The DNA of the CDR3 is TGTGCCAGCACCCGGGCGGGGGGCACAGATACGCAGTATTTT. Encoded protein: CASTRAGGTDTQYF.

DNA for the CDR3: TGTGCTAGTGGTTTGAATCAGGGGGGAACCGGGGAGCTGTTTTTT. Translation gives CASGLNQGGTGELFF. The chain has TRBV12-5 and TRBJ2-2, with a possible D match to TRBD1 (7 bases). This CDR3 contains 15 residues. The V end was cut by 2 bases, the J end by 5 bases, with 12 bases between. CDR1 is LGHNT and CDR2 is FRNRAP in the germline V gene.

This chain connects TRBV7-8 to TRBJ2-5, with a weak D call TRBD2 (6 bases). Trimming pared 0 bases from V and 6 bases from J, leaving 11 bases between. This CDR3 contains 14 residues. Germline CDR1 reads SGHVS; CDR2 reads FQNEAQ. Here the CDR3 DNA reads TGTGCCAGCAGCTTAGCGGAGACTAGAAAGACCCAGTACTTC. Translated: CASSLAETRKTQYF.